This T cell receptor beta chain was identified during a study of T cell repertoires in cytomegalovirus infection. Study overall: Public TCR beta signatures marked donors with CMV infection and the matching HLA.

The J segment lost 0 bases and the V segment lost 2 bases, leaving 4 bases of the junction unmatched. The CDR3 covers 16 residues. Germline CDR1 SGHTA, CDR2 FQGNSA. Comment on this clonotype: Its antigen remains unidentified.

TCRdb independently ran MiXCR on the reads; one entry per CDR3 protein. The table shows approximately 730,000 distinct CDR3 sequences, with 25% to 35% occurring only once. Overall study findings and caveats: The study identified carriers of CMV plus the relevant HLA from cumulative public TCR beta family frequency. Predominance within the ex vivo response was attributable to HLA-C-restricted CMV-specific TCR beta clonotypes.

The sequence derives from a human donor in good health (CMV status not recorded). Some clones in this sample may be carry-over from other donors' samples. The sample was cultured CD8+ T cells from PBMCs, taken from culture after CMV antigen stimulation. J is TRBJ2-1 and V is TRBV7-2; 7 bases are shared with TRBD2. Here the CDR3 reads CASSLWGGPSYNEQFF. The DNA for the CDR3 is TGTGCCAGCAGCTTATGGGGGGGTCCCTCCTACAATGAGCAGTTCTTC.